These 21 T cell receptor beta chains were sequenced from one sample in a study of cytomegalovirus exposure and HLA in healthy donors. This PCR relied on a set of 60 Vbeta primers and 13 Jbeta primers. Using immunoSEQ multiplex PCR, the repertoire was profiled, and TCRdb retains in-frame clones only, with some absent. Here the sample spans about 110,000 clones, approximately 82% being singletons. The sample comprised PBMCs. All receptors derive from a man in his thirties or forties in good health and CMV-seropositive.

The gene calls are TRBV18 and TRBJ1-5, with D uncertain. This CDR3 has 14 amino acids. CDR1 is KGHSH, CDR2 LQKENI, per germline. V lost 6 bases and J 2 bases, leaving 11 bases between the germline ends. The CDR3 sequence: CASSPGGGNQPQHF. CDR3 DNA sequence: TGTGCCAGCTCCCCGGGCGGGGGCAATCAGCCCCAGCATTTT.

CDR3 protein: CASGGDSGYTF. CDR3 nucleotide sequence: TGTGCCAGTGGGGGGGATTCGGGCTACACCTTC. The chain couples TRBV7-9 to TRBJ1-2; TRBD1 might be the D (5 bases). The CDR3 contains 11 residues. Germline V gives CDR1 SEHNR, CDR2 FQNEAQ (reference sequence). With 9 bases removed from V and 8 bases from J, the gap between germline ends came to 13 bases.

The chain uses TRBV4-3 and TRBJ1-5; perhaps TRBD1 as D (5 bases). Germline CDR1 LGHNA, CDR2 YSLEER. The length of the CDR3 is 17 residues. Trimming pared 0 bases from V and 0 bases from J, leaving 12 bases between. The CDR3 bases are TGCGCCAGCAGCCAAGAATACAGGCTTTATAGCAATCAGCCCCAGCATTTT. It encodes CASSQEYRLYSNQPQHF.

The count of this clone is one. The V gene is TRBV7-2, the J gene TRBJ1-2; D perhaps matches TRBD1 (6 bases). CDR3 length: 14 residues. V shed 5 bases and J shed 5 bases, with 15 bases lying between them. Germline V gives CDR1 SGHTA, CDR2 FQGNSA. The CDR3 DNA sequence: TGTGCCAGCAGCCCACAGGGCGGATTGTATGGCTACACCTTC. Amino acid sequence: CASSPQGGLYGYTF.

This clone was seen a single time. The chain uses TRBV30 and TRBJ1-2, with D maybe TRBD1 (6 bases). This CDR3 is 12 amino acids long. Germline-derived CDR1 and CDR2 are GTSNPN and SVGIG (reference sequence). Trimming left V 2 bases short and J 4 bases short, with 8 bases between. CDR3 nucleotides: TGTGCCTGGAGTATACAGGGCTATGGCTACACCTTC. Translated: CAWSIQGYGYTF.

Comment on this clone: The identical CDR3 is also encoded by other nucleotide sequences in the sample. This chain uses TRBV6-5 with TRBJ2-7; 9 positions match TRBD1. Germline V gene sequence: CDR1 MNHEY, CDR2 SVGAGI. The junction had 6 bases not matched to a gene; V was cut back by 5 bases and J by 4 bases. This CDR3 is 14 amino acids long. CDR3 loop: CASSPGQGGYEQYF. The CDR3, as DNA: TGTGCCAGCAGTCCGGGACAGGGAGGGTACGAGCAGTACTTC.

V is TRBV9 and J is TRBJ2-7; possibly TRBD1 for D (5 bases). Deletions cut 4 bases from V and 2 bases from J, with 13 bases between. CDR3 length: 14 residues. The germline CDR1 and CDR2 sequences are SGDLS and YYNGEE. The CDR3 spells CASSTDSDAYEQYF. CDR3 DNA: TGTGCCAGCAGCACCGACAGTGATGCCTACGAGCAGTACTTC.

V is TRBV6-5 and J is TRBJ2-5, with 8 bases identical to TRBD2. CDR3 size: 16 residues. The germline V gene encodes CDR1 MNHEY and CDR2 SVGAGI. V gave up 2 bases and J gave up 1 base; unmatched junction bases: 6. The CDR3 sequence is CASSYDQRGRQETQYF. DNA of the CDR3: TGTGCCAGCAGTTACGACCAGCGGGGGCGCCAAGAGACCCAGTACTTC.

The CDR3 is CASSHEGTGWEGYTF. CDR3 coding DNA: TGCGCCAGCAGCCATGAAGGGACAGGGTGGGAAGGCTACACCTTC. The chain links TRBV4-3 to TRBJ1-2; TRBD1 matches at 9 bases. The CDR3 length is 15 residues. Germline V gives CDR1 LGHNA, CDR2 YSLEER. Trimming removed 3 bases from V and 8 bases from J; junction bases left unmatched: 10.

The chain recombines TRBV7-6 with TRBJ2-5; 12 bases align to TRBD2. V was pared by 4 bases and J by 5 bases, with 8 bases of the junction left unmatched. The CDR3 runs to 16 residues. CDR1 is SGHVS and CDR2 is FNYEAQ in the germline V gene. In nucleotides, the CDR3 is TGTGCCAGCAGCTCCGGGACTAGCGGGCTGAGGGAGACCCAGTACTTC. It specifies CASSSGTSGLRETQYF.

This rearrangement joins TRBV19 to TRBJ1-2, with D unclear. This CDR3 is 12 amino acids long. Germline CDR1 reads LNHDA; CDR2 reads SQIVND (reference sequence). V was cut by 1 base and J by 7 bases, with 7 bases left in between. The CDR3 DNA reads as TGTGCCAGTAGTATAGGTCCTACTGGCTACACCTTC. This gives the protein CASSIGPTGYTF. The variable domain in full, completed from reference TRBV19 and TRBJ1-2, reads DGGITQSPKYLFRKEGQNVTLSCEQNLNHDAMYWYRQDPGQGLRLIYYSQIVNDFQKGDIAEGYSVSREKKESFPLTVTSAQKNPTAFYLCASSIGPTGYTFGSGTRLTVV.

This clone was counted only a few times. J is TRBJ2-3 and V is TRBV9, with 8 nucleotides matching TRBD2. The V gene's germline CDR1 is SGDLS and CDR2 YYNGEE. With 4 bases clipped from V and 5 bases from J, the junction kept 3 bases outside the gene matches. CDR3 size: 13 residues. The CDR3 region has the DNA TGTGCCAGCAGCCCCGGGGGGGGAGATACGCAGTATTTT. Protein: CASSPGGGDTQYF. Together with reference TRBV9 and TRBJ2-3, the CDR3 gives the full variable domain: DSGVTQTPKHLITATGQRVTLRCSPRSGDLSVYWYQQSLDQGLQFLIQYYNGEERAKGNILERFSAQQFPDLHSELNLSSLELGDSALYFCASSPGGGDTQYFGPGTRLTVL.

J is TRBJ2-5 and V is TRBV4-1; 7 bases line up with TRBD1. Germline-derived CDR1 and CDR2 are MGHRA and YSYEKL. This CDR3 has 15 residues. J gave up 3 bases and V 4 bases, and 8 bases lay outside the gene matches. The CDR3 DNA sequence: TGCGCCAGCAGCCCACCCTACAGGGGTGAAGAGACCCAGTACTTC. This gives the protein CASSPPYRGEETQYF.

J is TRBJ2-3 and V is TRBV11-1; tentatively, D is TRBD1 (6 bases). The V end lost 11 bases, the J end lost 0 bases, and 21 bases lay between the germline ends. Germline lookup yields CDR1 SGHAT and CDR2 FQDESV (reference sequence). This CDR3 comprises 16 residues. CDR3 nucleotide sequence: TGTGCCTCAGGGGCCTCGAGAGGGCATAGCACAGATACGCAGTATTTT. Translating gives CASGASRGHSTDTQYF.

The chain combines TRBV7-2 with TRBJ1-6; TRBD1 aligns across 10 bases. The germline V gene has CDR1 SGHTA and CDR2 FQGNSA. V gave up 0 bases and J gave up 7 bases; unmatched junction bases: 9. The CDR3 length is 18 residues. CDR3 nucleotide sequence: TGTGCCAGCAGCTTAGCGCTGACCGGGACAGGGGACAATTCACCCCTCCACTTT. Protein sequence: CASSLALTGTGDNSPLHF.

This chain links TRBV10-3 with TRBJ2-7, with D possibly matching TRBD2 (6 bases). Between the trimmed V and J ends, which lost 11 bases and 0 bases, there was a span of 17 bases. The CDR3 length is 14 residues. Germline lookup yields CDR1 ENHRY and CDR2 SYGVKD. In nucleotides, the CDR3 is TGTGCCGCCCGGAGTGGGGGGAGCTCCTACGAGCAGTACTTC. This gives the protein CAARSGGSSYEQYF.

This clone was detected only once. The rearrangement joins TRBV10-2 to TRBJ1-5; D is unresolved. Trimming shortened V by 2 bases and J by 7 bases, and 9 bases separated the two germline ends. CDR1 and CDR2 (germline): WSHSY, SAAADI. This CDR3 spans 13 amino acids. The CDR3 DNA sequence: TGCGCCAGCAGTGAGGGACTGGGACAGCCCCAGCATTTT. Its translation is CASSEGLGQPQHF.

V is TRBV4-2 and J is TRBJ1-2; the D is unclear. Germline assignment: CDR1 LGHNA and CDR2 YNFKEQ. Trimming took 0 bases from V and 5 from J, leaving 16 bases between them. The length of the CDR3 is 16 residues. CDR3 DNA: TGTGCCAGCAGCCAAGATCGGCAACAAGCGATGTATGGCTACACCTTC. It translates to CASSQDRQQAMYGYTF.

This rearrangement joins TRBV2 to TRBJ1-2; D is unresolved. The CDR3 totals 14 residues. Germline lookup yields CDR1 SNHLY and CDR2 FYNNEI. The V and J ends lost 7 bases and 6 bases respectively, with 18 bases between them. CDR3 sequence reads: CASTTGAPIDGYTF. CDR3 in DNA: TGTGCCAGCACCACGGGAGCACCTATCGATGGCTACACCTTC.

V gene TRBV15 combines with J gene TRBJ1-6, with TRBD1 identical over 9 bases. Per the germline V gene, CDR1 is LNHNV and CDR2 is YYDKDF (reference sequence). With 0 bases clipped from V and 0 bases from J, the junction kept 21 bases outside the gene matches. The CDR3 contains 24 residues. CDR3 in amino acids: CATSRESSRTGEDLMSSYNSPLHF. The CDR3 nucleotides read TGTGCCACCAGCAGAGAGAGCAGTAGGACAGGGGAGGATCTTATGAGCTCCTATAATTCACCCCTCCACTTT.

This clone appeared a single time. The chain uses TRBV5-4 and TRBJ2-1, with D unresolved. CDR3 length: 15 amino acids. Per germline, CDR1 SGHNT and CDR2 YYREEE (reference sequence). V lost 4 bases, J lost 6 bases, and 17 bases lay in between. The CDR3 sequence is CASSQDITGRNEQFF. CDR3 sequence (DNA): TGTGCCAGCAGCCAAGATATTACTGGGCGCAATGAGCAGTTCTTC.